A single sample is the source of the 22 T cell receptor beta chains below, sequenced in a study of beta chain features in type 1 diabetes (dated by TCRdb to the late 2010s). The library was made by the immunoSEQ multiplex PCR assay. All of the isolated RNA was reverse transcribed with the High Capacity cDNA Reverse Transcription Kit, so expressed TCRB transcripts were sequenced. TCRdb retrieved this table from immuneACCESS and kept in-frame rearrangements only. Not all clones are present; in checked studies, unresolved V genes account for under half, and no reason is known for the remainder. Here the sample has fewer than 650,000 clones; roughly a sixth occur a single time. The ten largest clones add up to approximately 0.087% of the sample. Input material: naive CD4+ T cells from blood. The cell subset or site label on this specimen signifies: true naive CD4+ T cells. These receptor sequences come from a young man in good health.

Only a few counts were recorded for this clone. CDR3 sequence: CASSAGTSGSTDTQYF. DNA of the CDR3: TGTGCCAGCAGCGCCGGGACTAGCGGGAGCACAGATACGCAGTATTTT. The chain couples TRBV9 to TRBJ2-3; 12 bases agree with TRBD2. This CDR3 has 16 residues. CDR1 is SGDLS and CDR2 is YYNGEE in the germline V gene. The V segment lost 3 bases and the J segment 0 bases; nucleotides outside the gene matches: 2.

This clone was seen a few times. DNA for the CDR3: TGTGCCAGCAGTTACGATTGGGGCCTTTACAATGAGCAGTTCTTC. Amino acids: CASSYDWGLYNEQFF. The V gene is TRBV6-5, the J gene TRBJ2-1; D possibly corresponds to TRBD1 (5 bases). Germline assignment: CDR1 MNHEY and CDR2 SVGAGI. The CDR3 consists of 15 residues. The ends were cut back, 2 bases at V and 4 bases at J, with 12 bases in the middle.

This clone came up a few times. J is TRBJ1-5 and V is TRBV19; TRBD1 matches at 10 bases. Germline V CDR1 and CDR2: LNHDA, SQIVND (reference sequence). This CDR3 has 16 residues. With 7 bases clipped from V and 6 bases from J, the junction kept 12 bases outside the gene matches. CDR3 in DNA: TGTGCCAGTACCAACCCGGGACAGGGGACTTTTCAGCCCCAGCATTTT. It yields the protein CASTNPGQGTFQPQHF.

The table lists this clone with a few counts. The genes are TRBV27 and TRBJ1-6; TRBD1 aligns across 8 bases. CDR3 size: 15 residues. The germline V gene has CDR1 MNHEY and CDR2 SMNVEV (reference sequence). The V gene end was trimmed by 2 bases and the J gene end by 10 bases; junction bases not matched to a gene: 7. As DNA, the CDR3 is TGTGCCAGCAGTTTACGGACAAACAGGGGGTCACCCCTCCACTTT. Translating it yields CASSLRTNRGSPLHF.

In this sample, this clone turned up a few times. The chain links TRBV2 to TRBJ1-1; no definite D call. Germline V gene data show CDR1 as SNHLY and CDR2 as FYNNEI. V was trimmed by 4 bases and J by 4 bases, leaving 10 bases between them. The CDR3 is made up of 13 amino acids. The CDR3 DNA is TGTGCCAGCAGTGTATACGGAAGCACTGAAGCTTTCTTT. Protein: CASSVYGSTEAFF.

The chain carries TRBV7-9 and TRBJ2-5, with D possibly matching TRBD2 (5 bases). The germline V and J ends were trimmed by 4 bases and 5 bases, with 11 bases remaining between them. The CDR3 has 13 amino acids. In germline, CDR1 is SEHNR, CDR2 FQNEAQ (reference sequence). The CDR3 here is CASSSWRAETQYF. In DNA form, the CDR3 reads TGTGCCAGCAGCTCCTGGCGGGCTGAGACCCAGTACTTC.

This clone turned up a few times. This rearrangement joins TRBV30 to TRBJ2-4, with D possibly TRBD1 on 7 matching bases. CDR3 length: 18 residues. The germline V gene encodes CDR1 GTSNPN and CDR2 SVGIG (reference sequence). Trimming removed 2 bases at V and 0 bases at J, with 20 bases between. CDR3 sequence reads: CAWSRRGPQTLAKNIQYF. CDR3 DNA sequence: TGTGCCTGGAGTCGGAGGGGGCCCCAAACTTTAGCCAAAAACATTCAGTACTTC.

The chain employs TRBV7-3 and TRBJ1-2, with 7 positions matching TRBD1. The CDR3 extends over 13 amino acids. Germline V gene sequence: CDR1 SGHTA, CDR2 FQGTGA. The trim removed 5 bases at V and 4 bases at J, leaving 4 bases unmatched. CDR3 bases: TGTGCCAGCAGCGAAGGGGGCGGCTATGGCTACACCTTC. It is translated as CASSEGGGYGYTF.

The chain employs TRBV14 and TRBJ2-2; 8 bases are shared with TRBD1. The trim removed 2 bases at V and 1 base at J, leaving 3 bases unmatched. Germline loops: CDR1 SGHDN, CDR2 FVKESK. CDR3 length equals 16 residues. This CDR3 reads CASSQRTGKNTGELFF. The CDR3 DNA follows: TGTGCCAGCAGCCAACGGACAGGGAAGAACACCGGGGAGCTGTTTTTT.

This clone showed up just a few times. This sequence joins TRBV15 and TRBJ1-1; no clear D gene. This CDR3 spans 13 amino acids. Germline-derived CDR1 and CDR2 are LNHNV and YYDKDF (reference sequence). V was clipped by 0 bases and J by 7 bases, with 9 bases between them. Written as DNA, the CDR3 is TGTGCCACCAGCAGAGATGGCAGAAATGAAGCTTTCTTT. This gives the protein CATSRDGRNEAFF.

The table lists this clone with a few counts. The chain joins TRBV7-9 to TRBJ2-1; 13 bases fit TRBD2. The trim removed 7 bases at V and 1 base at J, leaving 13 bases unmatched. This CDR3 has 19 amino acids. Per germline, CDR1 SEHNR and CDR2 FQNEAQ (reference sequence). CDR3 nucleotide sequence: TGTGCCAGCACCGCTTATAGGACTAGCGGGGGAGGGTCCTACAATGAGCAGTTCTTC. Translating gives CASTAYRTSGGGSYNEQFF.

The genes are TRBV28 and TRBJ1-2, with 7 bases identical to TRBD1. The CDR3 is 12 residues long. Germline trimming cut 6 bases from V and 4 bases from J; bases unmatched to any gene: 2. The germline CDR1 and CDR2 sequences are MDHEN and SYDVKM. The CDR3 here is CASRGTVYGYTF. The CDR3 coding sequence is TGTGCCAGCAGAGGGACAGTCTATGGCTACACCTTC.

This chain links TRBV5-1 with TRBJ2-1, with 9 bases aligning to TRBD1. With 5 bases clipped from V and 4 bases from J, the junction kept 10 bases outside the gene matches. The length of the CDR3 is 16 residues. CDR1 is SGHRS, CDR2 YFSETQ, per germline. CDR3 region: CASRYPGTGKYNEQFF. DNA for the CDR3: TGCGCCAGCAGGTACCCCGGGACAGGGAAGTACAATGAGCAGTTCTTC.

The chain links TRBV14 to TRBJ2-2; 11 bases fit TRBD2. V shed 3 bases and J 7 bases; nucleotides not matched to a gene: 7. The CDR3 consists of 16 residues. The germline V gene has CDR1 SGHDN and CDR2 FVKESK. The CDR3 DNA sequence: TGTGCCAGCAGCCAGAACTTTGGGACTAGCGGCGGGGAGCTGTTTTTT. Its protein is CASSQNFGTSGGELFF. The full variable domain, completed using reference TRBV14 and TRBJ2-2, is EAGVTQFPSHSVIEKGQTVTLRCDPISGHDNLYWYRRVMGKEIKFLLHFVKESKQDESGMPNNRFLAERTGGTYSTLKVQPAELEDSGVYFCASSQNFGTSGGELFFGEGSRLTVL.

The rearrangement links TRBV9 to TRBJ2-2; 8 bases map to TRBD2. The germline gives CDR1 SGDLS, CDR2 YYNGEE. The junction had 10 bases not matched to a gene; V was cut back by 5 bases and J by 4 bases. This CDR3 has 16 amino acids. The CDR3 loop is CASSYSGLARTGELFF. CDR3 bases: TGTGCCAGCAGTTACTCTGGACTAGCTCGCACCGGGGAGCTGTTTTTT. The full variable domain, completed using reference TRBV9 and TRBJ2-2, is DSGVTQTPKHLITATGQRVTLRCSPRSGDLSVYWYQQSLDQGLQFLIQYYNGEERAKGNILERFSAQQFPDLHSELNLSSLELGDSALYFCASSYSGLARTGELFFGEGSRLTVL.

This clone was recorded a few times. The chain's CDR3 is CASSRVPGQGTYEQYF. DNA of the CDR3: TGTGCCAGCAGTAGGGTCCCGGGACAGGGGACCTACGAGCAGTACTTC. This sequence joins TRBV6-6 and TRBJ2-7, with TRBD1 identical over 10 bases. V was pared by 5 bases and J by 2 bases, with 9 bases of the junction left unmatched. The CDR3 sequence is 16 residues long. Germline CDR1 reads MNHNY; CDR2 reads SVGAGI (reference sequence).

This sequence joins TRBV25-1 and TRBJ2-5; no clear D. The CDR3 totals 13 residues. Germline V lookup: CDR1 MGHDK, CDR2 SYGVNS. Trimming removed 6 bases from V and 2 bases from J, with 10 bases in between. The CDR3 region is CASSLLIQETQYF. In DNA form, the CDR3 reads TGTGCCAGCAGCTTACTGATACAAGAGACCCAGTACTTC.

There are a few counts of this clone. The V call is TRBV10-3, the J call TRBJ2-7; the D is unclear. This CDR3 region has 13 residues. The ends were cut back, 9 bases at V and 0 bases at J, with 12 bases in the middle. CDR1 and CDR2 (germline): ENHRY, SYGVKD. The CDR3 sequence is CAIGRSSSYEQYF. CDR3 sequence (DNA): TGTGCCATAGGACGGTCGAGCTCCTACGAGCAGTACTTC.

The chain couples TRBV7-2 to TRBJ1-5; the match to TRBD1 covers 8 bases. J gave up 0 bases and V 4 bases, and 8 bases lay outside the gene matches. The length of the CDR3 is 17 residues. Germline V gives CDR1 SGHTA, CDR2 FQGNSA. The CDR3: CASSWVGQGSSNQPQHF. The CDR3 nucleotides read TGTGCCAGCAGCTGGGTAGGACAGGGCAGTAGCAATCAGCCCCAGCATTTT.

The chain employs TRBV7-9 and TRBJ1-2; 8 bases agree with TRBD1. The junction had 8 bases not matched to a gene; V was cut back by 2 bases and J by 6 bases. CDR1 and CDR2 from the germline V gene are SEHNR and FQNEAQ (reference sequence). The CDR3 is 15 residues long. The CDR3 sequence is CASSLQGAPSDGYTF. The CDR3 region has the DNA TGTGCCAGCAGCTTACAGGGGGCACCTTCCGATGGCTACACCTTC. Supplemented by reference TRBV7-9 and TRBJ1-2, the full variable domain reads DTGVSQNPRHKITKRGQNVTFRCDPISEHNRLYWYRQTLGQGPEFLTYFQNEAQLEKSRLLSDRFSAERPKGSFSTLEIQRTEQGDSAMYLCASSLQGAPSDGYTFGSGTRLTVV.

This clone appeared a few times. The chain recombines TRBV6-5 with TRBJ1-2; no reliable D call. The CDR3 extends over 14 amino acids. V lost 6 bases to trimming and J lost 0 bases, with 11 bases between them. CDR1 MNHEY and CDR2 SVGAGI come from the germline V gene. The CDR3 nucleotides read TGTGCCAGCAGCTACGATGGTTCTAACTATGGCTACACCTTC. Translated, it gives CASSYDGSNYGYTF.

Only a few counts were recorded for this clone. The chain carries TRBV4-2 and TRBJ1-2; 7 nucleotides match TRBD1. Germline V gene data show CDR1 as LGHNA and CDR2 as YNFKEQ. V lost 5 bases, J lost 4 bases, and 22 bases stayed unmatched. The CDR3 sequence is 19 residues long. The CDR3 DNA sequence: TGTGCCAGCAGCTTTCGCCTCCGGGACAGAGGAAGTCTTCTCTATGGCTACACCTTC. Its protein is CASSFRLRDRGSLLYGYTF.